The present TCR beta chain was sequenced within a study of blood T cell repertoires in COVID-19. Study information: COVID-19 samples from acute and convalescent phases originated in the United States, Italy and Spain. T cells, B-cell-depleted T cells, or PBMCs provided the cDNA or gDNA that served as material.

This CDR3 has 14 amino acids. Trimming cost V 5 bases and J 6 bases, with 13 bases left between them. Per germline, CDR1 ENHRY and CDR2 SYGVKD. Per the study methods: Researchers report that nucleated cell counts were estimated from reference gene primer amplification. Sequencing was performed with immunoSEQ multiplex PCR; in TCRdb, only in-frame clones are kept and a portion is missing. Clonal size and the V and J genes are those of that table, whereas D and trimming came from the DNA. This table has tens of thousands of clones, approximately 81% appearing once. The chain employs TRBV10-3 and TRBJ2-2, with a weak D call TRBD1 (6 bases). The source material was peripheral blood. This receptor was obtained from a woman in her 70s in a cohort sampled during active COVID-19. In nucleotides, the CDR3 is TGTGCCATCAGTCCTACAGGGTTGGCCGGGGAGCTGTTTTTT. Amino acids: CAISPTGLAGELFF.